The 25 T cell receptor beta chains reported below all come from one sample, sequenced in a study of T cell changes during pregnancy in multiple sclerosis. TCRdb's copy holds only in-frame clones and misses some; the assay was immunoSEQ multiplex PCR. The sample lists tens of thousands of clones, 85% to 95% occurring once. Sample: CD4+ T cells from peripheral blood mononuclear cells, taken in the third trimester of pregnancy. These TCRs come from a female donor in good health, enrolled as a control in a pregnancy study.

About this clone: The junction does not match germline at one end; this may be a read error. The CDR3 nucleotides read TGTACCAGCACCCACTCTGGGGCCAACGTCCTGACTTTC. Translating it yields CTSTHSGANVLTF. V and J are TRBV6-1 and TRBJ2-6; D gene unclear. The CDR3 consists of 13 residues. The germline V gene has CDR1 MNHNS and CDR2 SASEGT.

Note on this clone: Distinct nucleotide sequences in the sample also encode this CDR3. The chain has TRBV18 and TRBJ1-1; D ambiguous. V was trimmed by 2 bases and J by 0 bases, leaving 7 bases between them. Germline loops: CDR1 KGHSH, CDR2 LQKENI. The CDR3 has 14 residues. The CDR3 reads CASSPAGMNTEAFF. The CDR3 nucleotides read TGTGCCAGCTCACCAGCGGGGATGAACACTGAAGCTTTCTTT.

The chain links TRBV11-2 to TRBJ2-1; 9 bases align to TRBD2. This CDR3 region has 16 residues. Germline CDR1 is SGHAT and CDR2 is FQNNGV. The junction had 13 bases not matched to a gene; V was cut back by 4 bases and J by 9 bases. DNA for the CDR3: TGTGCCAGCAGCTCCACTCGGCCAGCGGGGGGCGGTGAGCAGTTCTTC. Protein: CASSSTRPAGGGEQFF.

V gene TRBV4-3 combines with J gene TRBJ1-5; D unclear. Germline V CDR1 and CDR2: LGHNA, YSLEER. V was trimmed by 0 bases and J by 0 bases, leaving 9 bases between them. The CDR3 length is 16 residues. The CDR3 protein is CASSQDAGYSNQPQHF. In nucleotides, the CDR3 is TGCGCCAGCAGCCAAGACGCGGGGTATAGCAATCAGCCCCAGCATTTT.

The chain recombines TRBV7-3 with TRBJ1-1, with TRBD1 matching 8 bases. Germline CDR1 is SGHTA and CDR2 is FQGTGA. CDR3 length: 14 amino acids. V was pared by 5 bases and J by 6 bases, with 8 bases of the junction left unmatched. CDR3 loop: CASSLMGQASEAFF. The CDR3 DNA reads as TGTGCCAGCAGCCTAATGGGACAGGCTTCTGAAGCTTTCTTT.

The chain uses TRBV7-3 and TRBJ2-3; 8 nucleotides align to TRBD1. V shed 1 base and J 2 bases; nucleotides not matched to a gene: 8. Germline lookup yields CDR1 SGHTA and CDR2 FQGTGA. The CDR3 length is 17 residues. The CDR3 loop is CASSLKAGTGVTDTQYF. The CDR3 DNA reads as TGTGCCAGCAGCTTAAAGGCCGGGACAGGAGTCACAGATACGCAGTATTTT.

V and J are TRBV7-2 and TRBJ1-1; TRBD1 matches 8 bases. CDR3 length: 15 residues. Trimming removed 2 bases from V and 3 bases from J; junction bases left unmatched: 5. Germline CDR1 and CDR2: SGHTA and FQGNSA. CDR3 nucleotide sequence: TGTGCCAGCAGCTTACCCCAGGGGGCGGACACTGAAGCTTTCTTT. This encodes CASSLPQGADTEAFF.

The chain carries TRBV28 and TRBJ1-5; D gene uncertain. V lost 6 bases and J lost 3, with 12 bases in between. This CDR3 spans 14 amino acids. Germline CDR1 and CDR2: MDHEN and SYDVKM. Written as DNA, the CDR3 is TGTGCCAGCAGCAACACAGCTACCAATCAGCCCCAGCATTTT. It translates to CASSNTATNQPQHF.

The chain combines TRBV18 with TRBJ2-7, with D tentatively TRBD2 (6 bases). Deletions cut 3 bases from V and 2 bases from J, with 11 bases between. The CDR3 length is 14 residues. Germline assignment: CDR1 KGHSH and CDR2 LQKENI. The CDR3 region is CASSPTREAYEQYF. DNA of the CDR3: TGTGCCAGCTCACCGACAAGGGAGGCCTACGAGCAGTACTTC.

This rearrangement joins TRBV19 to TRBJ1-1; D is perhaps TRBD1 (5 bases). Germline CDR1 is LNHDA and CDR2 is SQIVND (reference sequence). The germline V and J ends were trimmed by 4 bases and 1 base, with 13 bases remaining between them. This CDR3 has 15 residues. In DNA, the CDR3 is TGTGCCAGTAGTACCTACGACAGAGGGAACACTGAAGCTTTCTTT. Protein sequence: CASSTYDRGNTEAFF.

V usage is TRBV19 and J usage is TRBJ2-7; 8 bases line up with TRBD1. Germline V gene lookup returns CDR1 LNHDA and CDR2 SQIVND (reference sequence). This CDR3 contains 13 residues. Trimming removed 1 base from V and 4 bases from J; junction bases left unmatched: 0. The CDR3 spells CASSIGQGYEQYF. The CDR3 nucleotides read TGTGCCAGTAGTATAGGACAGGGGTACGAGCAGTACTTC.

The chain uses TRBV19 and TRBJ1-1; D is undetermined. Trimming left V 3 bases short and J 8 bases short, with 16 bases between. Germline V gives CDR1 LNHDA, CDR2 SQIVND (reference sequence). CDR3 length: 14 amino acids. The CDR3: CASSISAGGLEAFF. DNA of the CDR3: TGTGCCAGTAGTATTTCGGCCGGCGGCCTCGAAGCTTTCTTT. The whole variable domain, filled in from reference TRBV19 and TRBJ1-1, reads DGGITQSPKYLFRKEGQNVTLSCEQNLNHDAMYWYRQDPGQGLRLIYYSQIVNDFQKGDIAEGYSVSREKKESFPLTVTSAQKNPTAFYLCASSISAGGLEAFFGQGTRLTVV.

The chain employs TRBV6-5 and TRBJ2-7; D remains unclear. CDR1 and CDR2 from the germline V gene are MNHEY and SVGAGI. The CDR3 loop spans 14 amino acids. The V end lost 6 bases, the J end lost 2 bases, and 14 bases lay between the germline ends. CDR3: CASRSAKATYEQYF. The CDR3 DNA sequence: TGTGCCAGCAGATCCGCGAAAGCGACCTACGAGCAGTACTTC.

The J gene is TRBJ2-7, the V gene TRBV5-6, with 10 bases that match TRBD1. Germline trimming cut 4 bases from V and 4 bases from J; bases unmatched to any gene: 5. The CDR3 runs 14 residues. The germline CDR1 and CDR2 sequences are SGHDT and YYEEEE. The CDR3 bases are TGTGCCAGCAGCCCCGGGACAGGGGCGTACGAGCAGTACTTC. Translated: CASSPGTGAYEQYF. The full variable domain, in which reference TRBV5-6 and TRBJ2-7 provide the parts outside the CDR3, is DAGVTQSPTHLIKTRGQQVTLRCSPKSGHDTVSWYQQALGQGPQFIFQYYEEEERQRGNFPDRFSGHQFPNYSSELNVNALLLGDSALYLCASSPGTGAYEQYFGPGTRLTVT.

The chain uses TRBV18 and TRBJ2-1, with TRBD2 matching 7 bases. With 3 bases clipped from V and 4 bases from J, the junction kept 6 bases outside the gene matches. Germline-derived CDR1 and CDR2 are KGHSH and LQKENI. This CDR3 comprises 15 residues. In DNA form, the CDR3 reads TGTGCCAGCTCACCTACCCTAGCGGAGTACAATGAGCAGTTCTTC. Translated, it gives CASSPTLAEYNEQFF. Full variable domain (missing parts from reference TRBV18 and TRBJ2-1): NAGVMQNPRHLVRRRGQEARLRCSPMKGHSHVYWYRQLPEEGLKFMVYLQKENIIDESGMPKERFSAEFPKEGPSILRIQQVVRGDSAAYFCASSPTLAEYNEQFFGPGTRLTVL.

The CDR3: CASSSGQQGEDTQYF. CDR3 DNA sequence: TGTGCCAGCAGCAGCGGACAACAGGGGGAGGATACGCAGTATTTT. The V call is TRBV28, the J call TRBJ2-3; TRBD1 matches 8 bases. CDR3 length equals 15 residues. V dropped 6 bases and J dropped 6; count of bases not matched to a gene: 11. Per the germline V gene, CDR1 is MDHEN and CDR2 is SYDVKM. The entire variable domain, with the rest obtained from reference TRBV28 and TRBJ2-3, is as follows: DVKVTQSSRYLVKRTGEKVFLECVQDMDHENMFWYRQDPGLGLRLIYFSYDVKMKEKGDIPEGYSVSREKKERFSLILESASTNQTSMYLCASSSGQQGEDTQYFGPGTRLTVL.

The chain combines TRBV27 with TRBJ1-1, with a tentative D call TRBD1 (5 bases). CDR3 size: 17 residues. Trimming took off 5 bases at V and 4 bases at J, with 23 bases between the two ends. CDR1 and CDR2 from the germline V gene are MNHEY and SMNVEV (reference sequence). Here the CDR3 reads CASSRPGVGLGGTEAFF. Written as DNA, the CDR3 is TGTGCCAGCAGTCGCCCGGGGGTGGGGTTGGGAGGCACTGAAGCTTTCTTT.

The chain recombines TRBV7-3 with TRBJ2-5, with 9 bases that match TRBD1. Germline-derived CDR1 and CDR2 are SGHTA and FQGTGA. With V trimmed by 4 bases and J by 5 bases, 8 bases remained unmatched. The CDR3 runs to 15 residues. CDR3 sequence: CASSSGQGIFETQYF. CDR3 DNA: TGTGCCAGCAGCTCCGGACAGGGGATTTTTGAGACCCAGTACTTC.

The rearrangement uses TRBV9 and TRBJ1-1; D not certain. Trimming stripped 0 bases from V and 4 bases from J, with 10 bases between. This CDR3 comprises 14 residues. Germline V gene sequence: CDR1 SGDLS, CDR2 YYNGEE. CDR3 region: CASSVDGRGTEAFF. CDR3 nucleotide sequence: TGTGCCAGCAGCGTAGATGGTCGGGGCACTGAAGCTTTCTTT.

The sample holds one count of this clone. The chain is built from TRBV30 and TRBJ2-7; 10 bases are shared with TRBD1. CDR3 length equals 15 residues. Germline CDR1 is GTSNPN and CDR2 is SVGIG (reference sequence). Trimming cost V 5 bases and J 9 bases; bases outside gene matches: 16. The CDR3 reads CAWSLGGQGPRGQYF. CDR3 DNA sequence: TGTGCCTGGTCCCTGGGGGGACAGGGGCCCAGGGGGCAGTACTTC.

The chain employs TRBV4-1 and TRBJ2-7, with 12 bases lining up with TRBD1. With V trimmed by 1 base and J by 6 bases, 4 bases remained unmatched. Germline V gives CDR1 MGHRA, CDR2 YSYEKL. The CDR3 is 15 amino acids. DNA for the CDR3: TGCGCCAGCAGCCAAGCCGGGACAGGGGGCGGCGAGCAGTACTTC. Encoded protein: CASSQAGTGGGEQYF.

In nucleotides, the CDR3 is TGCGCCAGCAGCCTCGCCCGGGGGGGCTCGTACAATGAGCAGTTCTTC. This encodes CASSLARGGSYNEQFF. The V and J genes are TRBV4-3 and TRBJ2-1, with 8 bases identical to TRBD2. The germline V gene encodes CDR1 LGHNA and CDR2 YSLEER. With 4 bases clipped from V and 4 bases from J, the junction kept 9 bases outside the gene matches. The CDR3 covers 16 residues.

The count of this clone is one. The chain links TRBV7-3 to TRBJ1-2; TRBD1 matches 9 bases. CDR3 length: 15 amino acids. V lost 0 bases to trimming and J lost 8 bases; unmatched junction nucleotides: 7. Germline lookup yields CDR1 SGHTA and CDR2 FQGTGA. The CDR3 DNA reads TGTGCCAGCAGCTTAACCGCACAGGGGGCCAAGGGCTACACCTTC. Its protein product is CASSLTAQGAKGYTF.

This chain uses TRBV19 with TRBJ2-6; 7 positions agree with TRBD1. Germline loops: CDR1 LNHDA, CDR2 SQIVND (reference sequence). J gave up 0 bases and V 6 bases, and 8 bases lay outside the gene matches. The CDR3 is 17 residues long. The CDR3 DNA reads TGTGCCAGTAGGCAGGGACAGAGGGGCTCTGGGGCCAACGTCCTGACTTTC. It is translated as CASRQGQRGSGANVLTF.

CDR3 protein: CASRSGGRRNEQYF. For the CDR3, the DNA is TGTGCCAGCAGATCCGGGGGGCGCCGGAACGAGCAGTACTTC. The rearrangement uses TRBV7-2 and TRBJ2-7; D is possibly TRBD2 (7 bases). The CDR3 is 14 residues long. Trimming stripped 6 bases from V and 5 bases from J, with 17 bases between. Looked up from germline, CDR1 is SGHTA and CDR2 is FQGNSA.